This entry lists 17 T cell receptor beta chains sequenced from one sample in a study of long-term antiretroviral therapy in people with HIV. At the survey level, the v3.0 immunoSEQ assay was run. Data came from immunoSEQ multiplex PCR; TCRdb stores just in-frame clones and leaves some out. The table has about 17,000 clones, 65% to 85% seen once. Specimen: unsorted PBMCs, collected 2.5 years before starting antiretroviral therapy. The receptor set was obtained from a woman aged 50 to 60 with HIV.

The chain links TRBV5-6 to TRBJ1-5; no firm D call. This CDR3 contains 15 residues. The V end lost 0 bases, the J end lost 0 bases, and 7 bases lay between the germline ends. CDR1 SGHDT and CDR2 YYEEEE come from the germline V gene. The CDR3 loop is CASSLGWYSNQPQHF. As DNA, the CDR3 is TGTGCCAGCAGCTTGGGATGGTATAGCAATCAGCCCCAGCATTTT.

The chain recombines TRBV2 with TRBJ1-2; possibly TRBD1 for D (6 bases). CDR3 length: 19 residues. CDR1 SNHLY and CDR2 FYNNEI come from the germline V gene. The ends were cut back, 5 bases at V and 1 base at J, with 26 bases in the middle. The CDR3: CASSSTQLLTGFYNYGYTF. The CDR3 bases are TGTGCCAGCAGTAGCACTCAGCTACTTACAGGGTTTTATAACTATGGCTACACCTTC.

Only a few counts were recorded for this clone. CDR3 residues: CASSLTGTPNTGELFF. The CDR3, as DNA: TGTGCCAGCAGCCTCACCGGGACACCGAACACCGGGGAGCTGTTTTTT. V usage is TRBV7-3 and J usage is TRBJ2-2; D perhaps matches TRBD1 (6 bases). V was clipped by 5 bases and J by 0 bases, with 13 bases between them. Germline CDR1 is SGHTA and CDR2 is FQGTGA. The CDR3 runs 16 residues.

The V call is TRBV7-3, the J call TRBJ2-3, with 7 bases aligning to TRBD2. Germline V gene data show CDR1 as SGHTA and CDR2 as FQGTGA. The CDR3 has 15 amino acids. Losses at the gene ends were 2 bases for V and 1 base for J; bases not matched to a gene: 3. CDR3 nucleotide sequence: TGTGCCAGCAGCTTATCCGCGGGGGGCACAGATACGCAGTATTTT. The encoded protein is CASSLSAGGTDTQYF.

The CDR3 here is CASSFFPTSGDSYNEQFF. The CDR3 DNA sequence: TGTGCCAGCAGCTTTTTCCCCACTAGCGGGGACTCCTACAATGAGCAGTTCTTC. The J gene is TRBJ2-1, the V gene TRBV5-6; 10 bases are shared with TRBD2. The CDR3 has 18 amino acids. J gave up 0 bases and V 2 bases, and 8 bases lay outside the gene matches. CDR1 and CDR2 (germline): SGHDT, YYEEEE. Full variable domain (rest looked up from reference TRBV5-6 and TRBJ2-1): DAGVTQSPTHLIKTRGQQVTLRCSPKSGHDTVSWYQQALGQGPQFIFQYYEEEERQRGNFPDRFSGHQFPNYSSELNVNALLLGDSALYLCASSFFPTSGDSYNEQFFGPGTRLTVL.

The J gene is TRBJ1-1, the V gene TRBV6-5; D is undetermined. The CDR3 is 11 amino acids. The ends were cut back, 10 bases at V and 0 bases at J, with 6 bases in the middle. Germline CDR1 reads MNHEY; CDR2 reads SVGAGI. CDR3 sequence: CATRMNTEAFF. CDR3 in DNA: TGTGCCACCAGAATGAACACTGAAGCTTTCTTT.

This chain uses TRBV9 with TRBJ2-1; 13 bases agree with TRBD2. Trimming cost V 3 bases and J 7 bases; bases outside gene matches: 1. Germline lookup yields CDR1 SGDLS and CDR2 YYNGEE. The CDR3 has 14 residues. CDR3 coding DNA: TGTGCCAGCAGCGGGGGACTAGCGGGGAATGAGCAGTTCTTC. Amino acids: CASSGGLAGNEQFF.

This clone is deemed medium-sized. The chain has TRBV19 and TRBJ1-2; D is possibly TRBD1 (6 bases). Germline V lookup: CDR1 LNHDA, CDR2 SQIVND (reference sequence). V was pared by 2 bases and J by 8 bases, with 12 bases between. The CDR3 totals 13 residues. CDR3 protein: CASSITQGSGYTF. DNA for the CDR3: TGTGCCAGTAGTATAACCCAGGGGAGCGGCTACACCTTC.

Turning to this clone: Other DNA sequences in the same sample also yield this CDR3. The CDR3 DNA sequence: TGCAGCGTTGAAGACGGTGGAGCGACTCAGTACTTC. This sequence encodes CSVEDGGATQYF. V usage is TRBV29-1 and J usage is TRBJ2-5; D gene ambiguous. The V end was cut by 0 bases, the J end by 11 bases, with 13 bases between. Germline V CDR1 and CDR2: SQVTM, ANQGSEA. This CDR3 is 12 amino acids long.

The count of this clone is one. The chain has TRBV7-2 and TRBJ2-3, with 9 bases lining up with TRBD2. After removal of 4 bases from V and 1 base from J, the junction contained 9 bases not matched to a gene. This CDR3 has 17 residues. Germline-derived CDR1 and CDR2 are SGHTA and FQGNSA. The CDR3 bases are TGTGCCAGCAGCTCCTCCCTTCTAGCGGGACGCACAGATACGCAGTATTTT. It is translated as CASSSSLLAGRTDTQYF.

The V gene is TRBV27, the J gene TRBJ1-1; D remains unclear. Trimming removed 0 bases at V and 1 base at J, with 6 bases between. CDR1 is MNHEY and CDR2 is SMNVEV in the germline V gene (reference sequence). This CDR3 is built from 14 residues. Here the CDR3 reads CASSLSGGNTEAFF. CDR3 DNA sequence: TGTGCCAGCAGTTTATCAGGCGGGAACACTGAAGCTTTCTTT.

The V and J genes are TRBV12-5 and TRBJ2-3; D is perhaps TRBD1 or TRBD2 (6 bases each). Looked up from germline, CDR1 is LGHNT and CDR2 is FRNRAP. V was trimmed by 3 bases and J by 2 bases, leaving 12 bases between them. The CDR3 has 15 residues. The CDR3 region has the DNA TGTGCTAGTGGTTTAATGGGGGGCCCCACAGATACGCAGTATTTT. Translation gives CASGLMGGPTDTQYF.

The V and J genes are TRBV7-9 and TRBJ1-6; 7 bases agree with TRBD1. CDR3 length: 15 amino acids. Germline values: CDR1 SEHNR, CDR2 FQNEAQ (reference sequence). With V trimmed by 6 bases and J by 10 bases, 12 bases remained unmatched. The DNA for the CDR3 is TGTGCCAGCAGTCGTACGGGAGACAGGGAATCACCCCTCCACTTT. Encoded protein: CASSRTGDRESPLHF.

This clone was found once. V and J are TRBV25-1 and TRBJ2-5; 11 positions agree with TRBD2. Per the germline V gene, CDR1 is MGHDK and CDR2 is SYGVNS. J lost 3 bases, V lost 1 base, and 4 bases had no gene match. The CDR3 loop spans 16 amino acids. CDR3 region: CASSEWDSGGEETQYF. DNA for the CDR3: TGTGCCAGCAGTGAATGGGATAGCGGGGGGGAAGAGACCCAGTACTTC.

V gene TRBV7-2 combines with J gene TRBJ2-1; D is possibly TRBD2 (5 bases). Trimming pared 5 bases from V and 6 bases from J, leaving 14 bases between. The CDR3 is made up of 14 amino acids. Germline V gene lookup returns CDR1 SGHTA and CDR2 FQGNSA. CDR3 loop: CASSRSLSGNEQFF. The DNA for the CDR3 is TGTGCCAGCAGCCGTTCTCTGAGCGGCAATGAGCAGTTCTTC.

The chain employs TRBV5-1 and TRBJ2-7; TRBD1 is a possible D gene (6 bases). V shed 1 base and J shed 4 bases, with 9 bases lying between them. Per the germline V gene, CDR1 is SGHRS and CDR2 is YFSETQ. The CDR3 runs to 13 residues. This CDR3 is CASSLTGQYEQYF. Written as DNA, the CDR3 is TGCGCCAGCAGCTTGACAGGGCAATACGAGCAGTACTTC. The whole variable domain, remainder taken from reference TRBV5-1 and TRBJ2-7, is KAGVTQTPRYLIKTRGQQVTLSCSPISGHRSVSWYQQTPGQGLQFLFEYFSETQRNKGNFPGRFSGRQFSNSRSEMNVSTLELGDSALYLCASSLTGQYEQYFGPGTRLTVT.

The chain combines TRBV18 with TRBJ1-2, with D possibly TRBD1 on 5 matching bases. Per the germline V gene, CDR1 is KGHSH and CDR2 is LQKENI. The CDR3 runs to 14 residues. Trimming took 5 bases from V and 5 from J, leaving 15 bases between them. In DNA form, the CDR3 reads TGTGCCAGCTCAGATGGAGTCTCAGGGTATGGCTACACCTTC. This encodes CASSDGVSGYGYTF.